This is a list of T cell receptor beta chains from one sample in a study of blood T cell repertoires in COVID-19. The protocol was immunoSEQ multiplex PCR, while the TCRdb copy is restricted to in-frame clones and leaves out a portion. The sample consists of about 110,000 clones, 70% to 90% of them appearing once. Input material: peripheral blood. Every receptor here comes from a human donor in a cohort sampled during active COVID-19. CDR3s include the opening cysteine and the closing phenylalanine or tryptophan. The D gene is left open where the match is weak. Clone size is not always given. Where it is, it says once, few, many or a class for expanded clones.

d_gene	abundance	v_gene	j_gene	CDR3nt	CDR3aa
.	.	TRBV9	TRBJ1-4	TGTGCCAGCAGCGTCCAGACAGGAGGCGGTGAAAAACTGTTTTTT	CASSVQTGGGEKLFF
.	.	TRBV10-3	TRBJ2-3	TGTGCCATCAGTGGAGCCGGGGGAGTACTGGGAGATACGCAGTATTTT	CAISGAGGVLGDTQYF
TRBD2	.	TRBV9	TRBJ2-3	TGTGCCAGCAGCCCCGGGGTAGCGGGAGGTTTCACAGATACGCAGTATTTT	CASSPGVAGGFTDTQYF
.	.	TRBV2	TRBJ2-2	TGTGCCAGCAGGCAGGACCGTCGGGGAACCGGGGAGCTGTTTTTT	CASRQDRRGTGELFF
TRBD2	.	TRBV5-1	TRBJ2-1	TGCGCCAGCAGCTTGGCTAGCGGGGGTTGGAATGAGCAGTTCTTC	CASSLASGGWNEQFF
.	few	TRBV6-4	TRBJ2-1	TGTGCCAGCAGTGATTCCGACACGAGCTCCTACAATGAGCAGTTCTTC	CASSDSDTSSYNEQFF
.	.	TRBV14	TRBJ2-3	TGTGCCAGCAGCCACCTTAGACAGAAAAGCACAGATACGCAGTATTTT	CASSHLRQKSTDTQYF
.	.	TRBV24-1	TRBJ2-5	TGTGCCACCAGTGAATCAGTAGCCCAAGAGACCCAGTACTTC	CATSESVAQETQYF
TRBD1	.	TRBV6-5	TRBJ1-2	TGTGCCAGCAGCGCCAGGACAGGGTTTGACTATGGCTACACCTTC	CASSARTGFDYGYTF
.	.	TRBV29-1	TRBJ2-7	TGCAGCGTGGGCCCCACCGGGTACGAGCAGTACTTC	CSVGPTGYEQYF
TRBD1	.	TRBV4-3	TRBJ2-2	TGCGCCAGCAGCCAAGGACAGGGTAACACCGGGGAGCTGTTTTTT	CASSQGQGNTGELFF
TRBD2	.	TRBV2	TRBJ2-1	TGTGCCAGCAGTCCTACGGGACTAGCGTATGAGCAGTTCTTC	CASSPTGLAYEQFF
.	.	TRBV10-3	TRBJ1-5	TGTGCCATCAGTACAGAACAGGGTTACGATCAGCCCCAGCATTTT	CAISTEQGYDQPQHF
TRBD1	.	TRBV27	TRBJ1-1	TGTGCCAGCAGTTTTACAGGGGTCACTGAAGCTTTCTTT	CASSFTGVTEAFF
.	.	TRBV18	TRBJ1-1	TGTGCCAGCTCGCTTACAGATATGAACACTGAAGCTTTCTTT	CASSLTDMNTEAFF
.	few	TRBV9	TRBJ2-7	TGTGCCAGCAGCGTAGGGACAAACTCCTACGAGCAGTACTTC	CASSVGTNSYEQYF
.	.	TRBV3-1/TRBV3-2	TRBJ2-5	TGTGCCAGCAGCCAAGGCAGGAAAGAAGAGACCCAGTACTTC	CASSQGRKEETQYF
.	.	TRBV6-5	TRBJ1-2	TGTGCCAGCCACAAAGGGCGGGGCTGGGGCTACACCTTC	CASHKGRGWGYTF
.	once	TRBV30	TRBJ1-2	TGTGCCTGGGGCCAACCCGACTATGGCTACACCTTC	CAWGQPDYGYTF
TRBD2	.	TRBV7-3	TRBJ2-3	TGTGCCAGCAGCTTACCCCTTAGCGGGACCCCCGGAGATACGCAGTATTTT	CASSLPLSGTPGDTQYF
.	.	TRBV13	TRBJ1-1	TGTGCCAGCACCCCTGGCGGGCCTCGGACCACTGAAGCTTTCTTT	CASTPGGPRTTEAFF
TRBD1	.	TRBV7-6	TRBJ2-3	TGTGCCAGCAGCTTAGGTACAGGGGGCGCCGGGGGTACGCAGTATTTT	CASSLGTGGAGGTQYF
.	.	TRBV9	TRBJ2-2	TGTGCCAGCAGCGTCTCCAGCGGGCCCGGGGAGCTGTTTTTT	CASSVSSGPGELFF
.	.	TRBV27	TRBJ1-1	TGTGCCAGCAGTTTATTTTCTAGGGGTCACACTGAAGCTTTCTTT	CASSLFSRGHTEAFF
.	.	TRBV9	TRBJ1-3	TGTGCCAGCAGCGTACAGGGAACTGGAAACACCATATATTTT	CASSVQGTGNTIYF
TRBD2	.	TRBV3-1/TRBV3-2	TRBJ2-4	TGTGCCAGCAGCCAAGTTCCGGCGGGGGGCGGGAACATTCAGTACTTC	CASSQVPAGGGNIQYF
TRBD1	.	TRBV7-9	TRBJ1-5	TGTGCCAGCAGCCCGGCAGGGGGTCAGCCCCAGCATTTT	CASSPAGGQPQHF
.	.	TRBV18	TRBJ2-1	TGTGCCAGCTCAGGATTACGGGACTCTTCCTACAATGAGCAGTTCTTC	CASSGLRDSSYNEQFF
.	.	TRBV18	TRBJ1-3	TGTGCCAGCTCACCACTAAGGGAGTACTCTGGAAACACCATATATTTT	CASSPLREYSGNTIYF
.	once	TRBV6-5	TRBJ1-1	TGTGCCAGCAGTTACTCGAGGCGGAACACTGAAGCTTTCTTT	CASSYSRRNTEAFF
TRBD1	.	TRBV19	TRBJ1-1	TGTGCCAGTATCGTCGGACAGGGGGCGGGTGAAGCTTTCTTT	CASIVGQGAGEAFF
.	.	TRBV5-4	TRBJ1-6	TGTGCCAGCAGCTCTGACGGGAGCTCCTATAATTCACCCCTCCACTTT	CASSSDGSSYNSPLHF
TRBD1	.	TRBV5-6	TRBJ2-6	TGTGCCAGCAGCCCCAGGGGGCCTGGGGCCAACGTCCTGACTTTC	CASSPRGPGANVLTF
TRBD1	.	TRBV18	TRBJ1-5	TGTGCCAGCTCACCACCTTCAGGGGGCGGTCAGCCCCAGCATTTT	CASSPPSGGGQPQHF
TRBD1	once	TRBV7-9	TRBJ2-7	TGTGCCAGCAGCCCGCGGGACAGGGGCAACTCCTACGAGCAGTACTTC	CASSPRDRGNSYEQYF
TRBD1	.	TRBV5-1	TRBJ2-3	TGCGCCAGCAGCTTGGCAGGACAGGGAAGCACAGATACGCAGTATTTT	CASSLAGQGSTDTQYF
.	.	TRBV12-3/TRBV12-4	TRBJ2-5	TGTGCCAGCAGTCCCAAATTGGAGACCCAGTACTTC	CASSPKLETQYF
.	.	TRBV13	TRBJ2-7	TGTGCCAGCAGCCGTATCCGGGGTGGCCAATACGAGCAGTACTTC	CASSRIRGGQYEQYF
.	.	TRBV9	TRBJ1-4	TGTGCCAGCAGCGTAGACCCAGGCCTTGAAAAACTGTTTTTT	CASSVDPGLEKLFF
TRBD1	.	TRBV19	TRBJ2-5	TGTGCCAGTAGTATAGACGGACAGGCGCCCAGGGGGACCCAGTACTTC	CASSIDGQAPRGTQYF
TRBD1	once	TRBV16	TRBJ1-2	TGTGCCAGCAGACCGGGACAGGGAATCTATGGCTACACCTTC	CASRPGQGIYGYTF
TRBD2	few	TRBV28	TRBJ2-1	TGTGCCAGCAGTTTCGAGGGACTAGCGGGGGATGAGCAGTTCTTC	CASSFEGLAGDEQFF
TRBD1	.	TRBV11-3	TRBJ1-2	TGTGCCAGCAGCTTAAGGTCATCCAAGGGGGCGGACTACGGCTACACCTTC	CASSLRSSKGADYGYTF
.	.	TRBV18	TRBJ1-1	TGTGCCAGCTCACCTTTGGGTATCGGACATTCGAACACTGAAGCTTTCTTT	CASSPLGIGHSNTEAFF
TRBD1	once	TRBV4-1	TRBJ2-7	TGCGCCAGCAGCCAAAAGGTCTGGCAGGGGGCCACCGAGCAGTACTTC	CASSQKVWQGATEQYF
.	.	TRBV6-5	TRBJ2-7	TGTGCCACCCGAGGGGGGGCAACCTCCTACGAGCAGTACTTC	CATRGGATSYEQYF
TRBD2	.	TRBV19	TRBJ2-1	TGTGCCGGGACTAGCGGGAGCAATGAGCAGTTCTTC	CAGTSGSNEQFF
TRBD1	.	TRBV5-4	TRBJ1-4	TGTGCCAGCAGCCCGTCGAAGGGGACAGGGCTGGAAAAACTGTTTTTT	CASSPSKGTGLEKLFF
.	.	TRBV19	TRBJ1-2	TGTGCCAGTAGTTTCGGGGGGCAGGCTGACTACACCTTC	CASSFGGQADYTF
TRBD2	.	TRBV7-2	TRBJ2-1	TGTGCCAGCAGCCCCCCCGGACTAGCAGGTGAGCAGTTCTTC	CASSPPGLAGEQFF
.	.	TRBV5-8	TRBJ1-2	TGTGCCAGCAGCTTCGGGGACTACTGGGGCTACACCTTC	CASSFGDYWGYTF
TRBD2	.	TRBV5-1	TRBJ2-5	TGCGCCAGCAGCCCGGGGGGGTACCAAGAGACCCAGTACTTC	CASSPGGYQETQYF
.	.	TRBV7-6	TRBJ1-1	TGTGCCAGCAGCTTAGCTCCAGGGATCCGGTCCACTGAAGCTTTCTTT	CASSLAPGIRSTEAFF